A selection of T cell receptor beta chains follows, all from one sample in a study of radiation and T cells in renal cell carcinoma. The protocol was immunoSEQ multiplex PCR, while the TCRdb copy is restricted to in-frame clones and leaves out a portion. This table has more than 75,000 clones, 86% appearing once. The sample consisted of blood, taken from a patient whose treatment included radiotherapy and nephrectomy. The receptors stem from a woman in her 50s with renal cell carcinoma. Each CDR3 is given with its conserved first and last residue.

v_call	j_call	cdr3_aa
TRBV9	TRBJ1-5	CASSADNRQPQHF
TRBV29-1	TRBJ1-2	CSVEYWGYETNYGYTF
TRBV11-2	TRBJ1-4	CASSAYRGPNEKLFF
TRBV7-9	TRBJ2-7	CASSSRGPEEQYF
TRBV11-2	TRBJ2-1	CASSLAGTSGNEQFF
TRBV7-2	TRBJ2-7	CASSLSLGIGGYEQYF
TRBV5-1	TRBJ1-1	CASSSEGGGGTEAFF
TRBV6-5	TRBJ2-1	CASSSPGLAGVLEQFF
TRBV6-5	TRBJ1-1	CASSYPRGGLNTEAFF
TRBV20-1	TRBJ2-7	CSASLYEQYF
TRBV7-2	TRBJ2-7	CASSSYRGWAYEQYF
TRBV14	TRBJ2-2	CASSKLSDTGELFF
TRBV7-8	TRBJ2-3	CASSPQGKKADTQYF
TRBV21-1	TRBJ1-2	CASRKEAQGVGGNTF
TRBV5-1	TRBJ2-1	CASSSASGDNEQFF
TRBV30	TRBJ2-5	CAWSGKGQETQYF
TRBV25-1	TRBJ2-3	CASAEQGTDTQYF